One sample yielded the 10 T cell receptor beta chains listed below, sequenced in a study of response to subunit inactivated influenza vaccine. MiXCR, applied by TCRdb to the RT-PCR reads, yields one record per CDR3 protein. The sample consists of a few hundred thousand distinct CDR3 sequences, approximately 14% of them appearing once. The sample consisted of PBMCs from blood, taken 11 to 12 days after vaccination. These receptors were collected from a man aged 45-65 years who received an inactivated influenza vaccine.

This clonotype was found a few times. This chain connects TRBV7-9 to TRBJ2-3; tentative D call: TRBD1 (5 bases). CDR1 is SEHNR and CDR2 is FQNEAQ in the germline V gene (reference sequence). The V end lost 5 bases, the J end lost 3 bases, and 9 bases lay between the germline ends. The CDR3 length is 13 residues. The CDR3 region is CASSRSGTDTQYF. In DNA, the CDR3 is TGTGCCAGCAGCAGATCAGGGACAGATACGCAGTATTTT.

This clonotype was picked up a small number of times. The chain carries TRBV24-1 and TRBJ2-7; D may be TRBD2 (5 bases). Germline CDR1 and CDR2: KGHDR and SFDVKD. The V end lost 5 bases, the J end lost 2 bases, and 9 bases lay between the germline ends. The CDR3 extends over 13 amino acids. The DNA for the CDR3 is TGTGCCACCAGTGGGAGCGGAGCCTACGAGCAGTACTTC. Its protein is CATSGSGAYEQYF.

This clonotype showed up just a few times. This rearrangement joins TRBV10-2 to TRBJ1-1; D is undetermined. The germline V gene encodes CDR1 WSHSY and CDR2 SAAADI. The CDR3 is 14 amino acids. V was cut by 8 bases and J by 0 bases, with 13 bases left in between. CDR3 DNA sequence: TGCGCCAGCGTAAGGGCAGACATGAACACTGAAGCTTTCTTT. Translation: CASVRADMNTEAFF.

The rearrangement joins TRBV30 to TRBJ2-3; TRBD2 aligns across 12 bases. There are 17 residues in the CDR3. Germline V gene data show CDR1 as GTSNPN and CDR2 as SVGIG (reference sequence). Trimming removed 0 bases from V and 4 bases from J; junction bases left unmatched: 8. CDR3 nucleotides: TGTGCCTGGAGTGTAGAGTGGACTAGCGGGATTTCAGATACGCAGTATTTT. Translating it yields CAWSVEWTSGISDTQYF.

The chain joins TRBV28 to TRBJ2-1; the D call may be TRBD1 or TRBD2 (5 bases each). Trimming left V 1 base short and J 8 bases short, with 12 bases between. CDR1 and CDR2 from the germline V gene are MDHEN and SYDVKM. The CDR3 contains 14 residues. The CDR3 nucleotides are TGTGCCAGCAGTTTATTTGGGGGTAGCGATGAGCAGTTCTTC. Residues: CASSLFGGSDEQFF. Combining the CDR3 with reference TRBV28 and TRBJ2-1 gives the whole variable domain DVKVTQSSRYLVKRTGEKVFLECVQDMDHENMFWYRQDPGLGLRLIYFSYDVKMKEKGDIPEGYSVSREKKERFSLILESASTNQTSMYLCASSLFGGSDEQFFGPGTRLTVL.

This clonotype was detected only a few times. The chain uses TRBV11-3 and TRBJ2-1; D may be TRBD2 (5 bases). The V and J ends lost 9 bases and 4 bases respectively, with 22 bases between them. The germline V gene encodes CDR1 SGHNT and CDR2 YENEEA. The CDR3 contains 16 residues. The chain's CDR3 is CASASGSSVKYNEQFF. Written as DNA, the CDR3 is TGTGCCAGTGCCAGTGGAAGTAGCGTGAAATACAATGAGCAGTTCTTC.

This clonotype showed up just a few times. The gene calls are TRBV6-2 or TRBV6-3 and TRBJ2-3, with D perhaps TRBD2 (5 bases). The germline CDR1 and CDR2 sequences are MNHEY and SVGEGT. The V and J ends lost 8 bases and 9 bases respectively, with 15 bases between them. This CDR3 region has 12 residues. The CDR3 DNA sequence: TGTGCCAGCTGTTCAGCGGAGAGGACGCAGTATTTT. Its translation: CASCSAERTQYF.

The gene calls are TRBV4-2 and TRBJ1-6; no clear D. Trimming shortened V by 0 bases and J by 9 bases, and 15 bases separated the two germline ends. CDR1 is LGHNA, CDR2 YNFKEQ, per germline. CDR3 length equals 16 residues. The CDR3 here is CASSQDRSGRGSPLHF. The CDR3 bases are TGTGCCAGCAGCCAAGATCGGTCAGGCCGAGGTTCACCCCTCCACTTT.

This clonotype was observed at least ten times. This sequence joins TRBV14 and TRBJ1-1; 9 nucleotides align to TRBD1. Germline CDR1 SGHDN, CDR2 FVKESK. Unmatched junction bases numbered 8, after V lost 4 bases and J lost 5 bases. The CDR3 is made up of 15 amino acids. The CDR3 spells CASSPGDRVVTEAFF. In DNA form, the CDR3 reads TGTGCCAGCAGCCCAGGGGACAGGGTTGTTACTGAAGCTTTCTTT.

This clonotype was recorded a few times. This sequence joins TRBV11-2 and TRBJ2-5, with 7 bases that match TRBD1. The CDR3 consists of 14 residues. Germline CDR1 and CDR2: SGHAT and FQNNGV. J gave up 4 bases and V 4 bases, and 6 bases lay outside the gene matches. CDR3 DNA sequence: TGTGCCAGCAGCTCCGGGACAGTCGGAGAGACCCAGTACTTC. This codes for CASSSGTVGETQYF.